A selection of T cell receptor beta chains follows, all from one sample in a study of identical twins. TCRdb re-called the 5' RACE reads through MiXCR, storing one row per CDR3 protein. The sample has under 1 million distinct CDR3 sequences; 9% to 15% are singletons. These sequences were also reported in another study, on yellow fever vaccine responses in identical twins.

Specimen: PBMCs. Receptor source: a woman younger than 35 in good health. Each CDR3 is given with its conserved first and last residue. A D gene is named only where the DNA matches it firmly. Rows may omit the clone size; those that give it use once, few, many or a size class.

d_gene	abundance	len	v_gene	j_gene	CDR3nt	CDR3aa
.	.	16	TRBV12-3/TRBV12-4	TRBJ2-2	TGTGCCAGCAGCCCCTCGGGACACCCGAACACCGGGGAGCTGTTTTTT	CASSPSGHPNTGELFF
.	few	12	TRBV6-6	TRBJ1-2	TGTGCCAGCTCGACAGCTACCTATGGCTACACCTTC	CASSTATYGYTF
.	few	16	TRBV7-6	TRBJ2-5	TGTGCCAGCAGCTTAGGGGTTTATCGGGTATTGGAGACCCAGTACTTC	CASSLGVYRVLETQYF
.	few	15	TRBV5-1	TRBJ2-2	TGCGCCAGCAGCTTGGATGTCAACCCCACCGGGGAGCTGTTTTTT	CASSLDVNPTGELFF
TRBD1	.	13	TRBV7-9	TRBJ1-2	TGTGCCAGCAGCAGGGGACAGGACTTTGGCTACACCTTC	CASSRGQDFGYTF
.	few	16	TRBV21-1	TRBJ2-2	TGTGCCAGCAGCAAAGCAGAGGGCTCGAACACCGGGGAGCTGTTTTTT	CASSKAEGSNTGELFF
.	.	15	TRBV10-3	TRBJ2-2	TGTGCCATCAGTGAGTCGATTGGGAACACCGGGGAGCTGTTTTTT	CAISESIGNTGELFF
.	.	15	TRBV5-6	TRBJ2-3	TGTGCCAGCACTCTGAGGGGGGTAGCGGCGGATACGCAGTATTTT	CASTLRGVAADTQYF
TRBD1	.	19	TRBV24-1	TRBJ2-1	TGTGCCACCAGTTTTTCAAGAAGGGCCCCCGGGACAGGGTACAATGAGCAGTTCTTC	CATSFSRRAPGTGYNEQFF
TRBD2	few	15	TRBV29-1	TRBJ2-3	TGCAGCGGCGGGGGAAGGCTAGCGTCTGGAGATACGCAGTATTTT	CSGGGRLASGDTQYF
.	many	13	TRBV15	TRBJ1-2	TGTGCCACCAGCAAGCCAGGGTTTTATGGCTACACCTTC	CATSKPGFYGYTF
TRBD2	.	18	TRBV3-1	TRBJ2-5	TGTGCCAGCAGCCAAACAAGGGTTACTAGCGGGGGGGGAGAGACCCAGTACTTC	CASSQTRVTSGGGETQYF
.	few	18	TRBV5-1	TRBJ1-1	TGCGCCAGCAGCTTGGGTCTGGGCTGGGCCCGTGGGAACACTGAAGCTTTCTTT	CASSLGLGWARGNTEAFF
.	few	15	TRBV12-3/TRBV12-4	TRBJ2-3	TGTGCCAGCAGTTTTACAGGTCACGCTACAGATACGCAGTATTTT	CASSFTGHATDTQYF
.	.	13	TRBV28	TRBJ2-1	TGTGCCAGCAGTCCCTACCTTTCCAATGAGCAGTTCTTC	CASSPYLSNEQFF
.	many	13	TRBV12-3/TRBV12-4	TRBJ1-1	TGTGCCAGCAGTATCCCACAGGGAAAGGAAGCTTTCTTT	CASSIPQGKEAFF
TRBD2	.	18	TRBV12-3/TRBV12-4	TRBJ2-1	TGTGCCTGCAGTTTTGTTTTGCGGGCGGGGGGCCCCTACAATGAGCAGTTCTTC	CACSFVLRAGGPYNEQFF
.	.	13	TRBV29-1	TRBJ1-3	TGCAGCGTTCGATCGAGCTCTGGAAACACCATATATTTT	CSVRSSSGNTIYF
TRBD1	few	16	TRBV6-1	TRBJ1-1	TGTGCCAGCAGACCCGGGACAGGGGCTCGGGGCACTGAAGCTTTCTTT	CASRPGTGARGTEAFF
.	.	14	TRBV24-1	TRBJ1-5	TGTGCCACCAGTGATTTGCAGGTCAATCAGCCCCAGCATTTT	CATSDLQVNQPQHF
TRBD2	.	15	TRBV11-2	TRBJ2-5	TGTGCCAGCAGCTTAGAGGGGGGGAGACGTGAGACCCAGTACTTC	CASSLEGGRRETQYF
.	.	16	TRBV11-2	TRBJ2-2	TGTGCCAGCAGCTTAGAAGGAGGGGGCCTCACCGGGGAGCTGTTTTTT	CASSLEGGGLTGELFF
.	.	12	TRBV12-3/TRBV12-4	TRBJ1-5	TGTGCCAGCAGCCGGGGGAGCCAGCCCCAGCATTTT	CASSRGSQPQHF
.	few	14	TRBV20-1	TRBJ1-2	TGCAGTGCTAGAGCCCAGGAGGGGAACTATGGCTACACCTTC	CSARAQEGNYGYTF
TRBD2	.	17	TRBV2	TRBJ2-1	TGTGCCAGCAGTGAAGCCTGGACTAGCGGGAGGGCCAATGAGCAGTTCTTC	CASSEAWTSGRANEQFF
.	.	13	TRBV29-1	TRBJ1-2	TGCAGCGTTGTTACGGGGCTAAACTATGGCTACACCTTC	CSVVTGLNYGYTF